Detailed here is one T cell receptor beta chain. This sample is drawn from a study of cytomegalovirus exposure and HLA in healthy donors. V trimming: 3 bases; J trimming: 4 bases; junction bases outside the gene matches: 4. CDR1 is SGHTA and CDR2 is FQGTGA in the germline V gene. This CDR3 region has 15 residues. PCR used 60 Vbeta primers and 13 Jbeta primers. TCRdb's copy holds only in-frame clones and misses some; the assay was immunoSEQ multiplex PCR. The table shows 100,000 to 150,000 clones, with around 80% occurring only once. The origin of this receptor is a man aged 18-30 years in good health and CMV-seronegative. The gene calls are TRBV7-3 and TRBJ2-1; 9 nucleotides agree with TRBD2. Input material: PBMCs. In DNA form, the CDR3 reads TGTGCCAGCAGCTTCACTAGCGGGTTTTACAATGAGCAGTTCTTC. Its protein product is CASSFTSGFYNEQFF.